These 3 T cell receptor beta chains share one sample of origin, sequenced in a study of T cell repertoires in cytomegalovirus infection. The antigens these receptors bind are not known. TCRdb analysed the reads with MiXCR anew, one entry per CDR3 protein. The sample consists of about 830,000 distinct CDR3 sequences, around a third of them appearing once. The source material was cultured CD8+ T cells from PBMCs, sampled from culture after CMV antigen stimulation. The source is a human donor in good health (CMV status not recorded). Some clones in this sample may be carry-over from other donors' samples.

CDR3 in DNA: TGTGCCAGCAGTTACTCGAGAAACCGTGACAGAGCTATCGGGGAGCTGTTTTTT. The encoded protein is CASSYSRNRDRAIGELFF. The chain combines TRBV6-6 with TRBJ2-2; D may be TRBD1 (5 bases). Germline CDR1 and CDR2: MNHNY and SVGAGI (reference sequence). The CDR3 loop spans 18 amino acids. V was clipped by 0 bases and J by 7 bases, with 21 bases between them.

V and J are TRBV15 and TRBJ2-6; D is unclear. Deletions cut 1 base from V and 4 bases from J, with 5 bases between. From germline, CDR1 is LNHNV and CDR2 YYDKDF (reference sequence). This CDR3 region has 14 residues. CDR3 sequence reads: CATSRGPGANVLTF. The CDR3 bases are TGTGCCACCAGCAGAGGCCCGGGGGCCAACGTCCTGACTTTC.

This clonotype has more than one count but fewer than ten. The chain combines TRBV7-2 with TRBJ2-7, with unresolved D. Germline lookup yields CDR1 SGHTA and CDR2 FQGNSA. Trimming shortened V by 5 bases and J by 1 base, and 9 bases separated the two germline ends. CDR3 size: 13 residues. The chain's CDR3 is CASSHMGSYEQYV. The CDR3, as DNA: TGTGCCAGCAGCCATATGGGGTCCTACGAGCAGTACGTC.